The rows below give T cell receptor beta chains drawn from one sample of a study of blood T cell repertoires in COVID-19. Repertoires were generated with immunoSEQ multiplex PCR, while TCRdb's copy carries only in-frame clones and drops some. This table holds 200,000 to 250,000 clones, roughly 86% found once. The sequenced material came from PBMCs or T cells enriched from blood (not recorded which). The receptors were sampled from a woman aged 45-65 years who had recovered from COVID-19. CDR3s include the opening cysteine and the closing phenylalanine or tryptophan. A D gene is named only where the DNA matches it firmly. Part of the rows lack a size; the others show once, few, many or a class for expanded clones.

d_gene,abundance,j_gene,v_gene,CDR3aa,CDR3nt
.,.,TRBJ1-6,TRBV30,CAWKGWTANNSPLHF,TGTGCCTGGAAAGGTTGGACAGCAAATAATTCACCCCTCCACTTT
TRBD1,.,TRBJ1-5,TRBV10-2,CATSPTGGSNQPQHF,TGCGCCACCTCCCCGACAGGGGGGAGCAATCAGCCCCAGCATTTT
.,few,TRBJ1-2,TRBV9,CASSARQANYGYTF,TGTGCCAGCAGCGCCAGACAGGCTAACTATGGCTACACCTTC
TRBD1,.,TRBJ1-6,TRBV6-5,CASSRTGVNSPLHF,TGTGCCAGCAGTAGGACAGGAGTTAATTCACCCCTCCACTTT
.,.,TRBJ2-7,TRBV19,CASSILGGASYEQYF,TGTGCCAGTAGTATCCTTGGGGGGGCCTCCTACGAGCAGTACTTC
TRBD1,.,TRBJ2-5,TRBV7-9,CASSNLDRVQETQYF,TGTGCCAGCTCCAACCTCGACAGGGTCCAAGAGACCCAGTACTTC
TRBD1,.,TRBJ1-4,TRBV6-5,CASSRGLANEKLFF,TGTGCCAGCAGCAGGGGGCTGGCTAATGAAAAACTGTTTTTT
TRBD1,.,TRBJ2-2,TRBV7-2,CASSHRQGAGELFF,TGTGCCAGCAGCCACAGGCAGGGGGCCGGGGAGCTGTTTTTT
TRBD2,.,TRBJ2-2,TRBV5-6,CASSLGSFSGGARTGELFF,TGTGCCAGCAGCTTGGGCTCTTTTAGCGGGGGGGCGAGGACCGGGGAGCTGTTTTTT
.,.,TRBJ2-1,TRBV6-2/TRBV6-3,CASSYSSAEGNEQFF,TGTGCCAGCAGTTACTCATCAGCGGAGGGGAATGAGCAGTTCTTC
TRBD1,.,TRBJ1-5,TRBV11-2,CASSEDRGPRQPQHF,TGTGCCAGCAGCGAGGACAGGGGGCCGCGACAGCCCCAGCATTTT
.,.,TRBJ1-3,TRBV28,CASSWGRGGNTIYF,TGTGCCAGCAGTTGGGGGCGAGGGGGAAACACCATATATTTT
TRBD1,.,TRBJ2-6,TRBV11-3,CASSLVQGDNVLTF,TGTGCCAGCAGCTTAGTACAGGGGGACAACGTCCTGACTTTC
TRBD1,.,TRBJ2-7,TRBV7-2,CASSRQGAYEQYF,TGTGCCAGCAGCCGACAGGGGGCCTACGAGCAGTACTTC
TRBD1,.,TRBJ1-1,TRBV7-3,CASRGTGVNTEAFF,TGTGCCAGCAGAGGCACAGGGGTGAACACTGAAGCTTTCTTT
TRBD1,.,TRBJ1-2,TRBV9,CASSAGDRRHYGYTF,TGTGCCAGCAGCGCGGGGGACAGGCGGCACTATGGCTACACCTTC
TRBD1,.,TRBJ1-5,TRBV7-9,CASSSMGQGHQPQHF,TGTGCCAGCAGCTCAATGGGACAGGGACATCAGCCCCAGCATTTT
.,.,TRBJ2-3,TRBV9,CASSYAGDRTDTQYF,TGTGCCAGCTCGTACGCAGGGGACCGCACAGATACGCAGTATTTT
.,.,TRBJ2-7,TRBV11-2,CASSLGLAAYEQYF,TGTGCCAGCAGCTTAGGGTTGGCAGCCTACGAGCAGTACTTC
.,.,TRBJ1-2,TRBV3-1/TRBV3-2,CASSQGADTGYTF,TGTGCCAGCAGCCAGGGGGCAGATACTGGCTACACCTTC
.,.,TRBJ2-7,TRBV5-1,CASSLTTEGYEQYF,TGCGCCAGCAGCTTGACGACTGAGGGCTACGAGCAGTACTTC
.,.,TRBJ2-7,TRBV7-8,CASSPHGNSGTYEQYF,TGTGCCAGCAGCCCCCACGGGAATAGCGGTACCTACGAGCAGTACTTC
.,.,TRBJ1-2,TRBV11-1,CASSQDTAYGYTF,TGTGCCAGCAGCCAAGACACCGCCTATGGCTACACCTTC
TRBD2,once,TRBJ2-5,TRBV18,CASSLMTSGGTETQYF,TGTGCCAGCTCACTAATGACTAGCGGGGGCACTGAGACCCAGTACTTC
TRBD2,.,TRBJ2-7,TRBV5-1,CASSFGLAEFRPYEQYF,TGCGCCAGCAGCTTCGGACTAGCGGAGTTTCGACCCTACGAGCAGTACTTC
.,.,TRBJ1-5,TRBV19,CASSIEGEHQPQHF,TGTGCCAGTAGTATTGAGGGGGAGCATCAGCCCCAGCATTTT
.,.,TRBJ1-5,TRBV12-5,CASGRNNQPQHF,TGTGCTAGTGGGCGAAACAATCAGCCCCAGCATTTT
TRBD2,.,TRBJ2-5,TRBV9,CASSVAASGRTKTQYF,TGTGCCAGCAGCGTAGCGGCTAGCGGGAGGACGAAGACCCAGTACTTC
TRBD1,.,TRBJ1-2,TRBV5-1,CASSLAGTGMSYGYTF,TGCGCCAGCAGCTTGGCTGGGACAGGGATGTCGTATGGCTACACCTTC
.,.,TRBJ2-3,TRBV7-2,CASSLSLGTDTQYF,TGTGCCAGCAGCTTATCACTGGGCACAGATACGCAGTATTTT
TRBD1,.,TRBJ1-6,TRBV15,CATSRDRANSPLHF,TGTGCCACCAGCAGGGACAGGGCCAATTCACCCCTCCACTTT
.,.,TRBJ1-1,TRBV5-1,CASSFDRYRTEAFF,TGCGCCAGCAGCTTTGACAGGTACCGAACTGAAGCTTTCTTT
TRBD1,.,TRBJ1-6,TRBV5-1,CASSLWDSGSPLHF,TGCGCCAGCAGCTTGTGGGACAGCGGGTCACCCCTCCACTTT
TRBD1,.,TRBJ2-7,TRBV7-8,CASSRSSRGLVIEQYF,TGTGCCAGCAGCCGGTCGTCCAGGGGGTTGGTAATAGAGCAGTACTTC
TRBD1,.,TRBJ2-7,TRBV19,CASSIEGGTGPPYEQYF,TGTGCCAGTAGTATAGAGGGGGGGACAGGGCCCCCCTACGAGCAGTACTTC
TRBD1,.,TRBJ1-4,TRBV12-5,CASGVGQNEKLFF,TGTGCTAGTGGTGTGGGACAGAATGAAAAACTGTTTTTT
TRBD1,.,TRBJ2-2,TRBV9,CASSVSGGYTGELFF,TGTGCCAGCAGCGTTTCAGGGGGCTACACCGGGGAGCTGTTTTTT
TRBD1,.,TRBJ2-3,TRBV15,CATSGGQGLDTQYF,TGTGCCACCAGTGGCGGACAGGGTCTGGATACGCAGTATTTT
.,.,TRBJ1-4,TRBV4-1,CASSRSRGWTNEKLFF,TGCGCCAGCAGCCGCAGCCGGGGTTGGACTAATGAAAAACTGTTTTTT
TRBD1,few,TRBJ1-2,TRBV19,CASSGNRQGAGYTF,TGTGCCAGTAGTGGTAATAGACAGGGAGCTGGCTACACCTTC
.,.,TRBJ2-3,TRBV7-9,CASSQGLVSTDTQYF,TGTGCCAGCAGCCAAGGACTGGTAAGCACAGATACGCAGTATTTT
TRBD1,.,TRBJ1-1,TRBV3-1/TRBV3-2,CASSQFYRGQTEAFF,TGTGCCAGCAGCCAGTTCTACAGGGGGCAGACTGAAGCTTTCTTT
.,few,TRBJ1-3,TRBV9,CASSSGSWGNTIYF,TGTGCCAGCTCTTCCGGGAGTTGGGGAAACACCATATATTTT
TRBD1,.,TRBJ1-1,TRBV2,CASSPGQLEAFF,TGTGCCAGCAGCCCGGGACAGCTTGAAGCTTTCTTT
.,.,TRBJ2-3,TRBV11-3,CASSYAGWDTQYF,TGTGCCAGCAGCTATGCAGGGTGGGATACGCAGTATTTT
.,.,TRBJ1-5,TRBV7-8,CASSRSGDQPQHF,TGTGCCAGCAGCCGCTCCGGGGATCAGCCCCAGCATTTT
.,.,TRBJ1-2,TRBV7-9,CASSLVNRSNYGYTF,TGTGCCAGCAGCTTAGTGAACAGGAGTAACTATGGCTACACCTTC
TRBD1,.,TRBJ1-2,TRBV5-6,CASSTQGRGDYGYTF,TGTGCCAGCAGCACACAGGGGCGAGGGGACTATGGCTACACCTTC
.,.,TRBJ1-4,TRBV3-1/TRBV3-2,CASSLRTHRDEKLFF,TGTGCCAGCAGCCTTAGGACACATAGAGATGAAAAACTGTTTTTT
.,.,TRBJ1-2,TRBV3-1/TRBV3-2,CASRTSGEGYGYTF,TGTGCCAGCAGAACATCAGGGGAGGGCTATGGCTACACCTTC
TRBD2,.,TRBJ2-5,TRBV2,CASSIRLAGARGETQYF,TGTGCCAGCAGTATTAGACTAGCGGGGGCGAGGGGAGAGACCCAGTACTTC
.,.,TRBJ1-1,TRBV9,CASSVARGAPTEAFF,TGTGCCAGCAGCGTAGCTCGGGGGGCGCCCACTGAAGCTTTCTTT
.,.,TRBJ1-2,TRBV7-6,CASSRDSLEGYTF,TGTGCCAGCAGCCGGGACTCACTGGAGGGCTACACCTTC
.,.,TRBJ1-6,TRBV4-3,CASSQAPLTSYNSPLHF,TGCGCCAGCAGCCAAGCCCCCCTGACATCGTATAATTCACCCCTCCACTTT
.,.,TRBJ1-2,TRBV12-3/TRBV12-4,CASSFQNNYGYTF,TGTGCCAGCAGTTTTCAAAATAACTATGGCTACACCTTC